One and the same sample provided the 14 T cell receptor beta chains below, sequenced in a study of post-analysis software for immune sequencing data. Overall study results and limits: There were five TRBV segments more frequent in patients than controls, and TRBV5-6, TRBV5-1 and TRBV20-1 were among them.

These receptors have no identified antigens. The TCR beta cDNA libraries contained unique molecular identifiers. Using its own MiXCR run on the PCR reads, TCRdb lists one record per CDR3 protein. The table records about 180,000 distinct CDR3 sequences, about 29% of them present only once. Sequencing was done on a sample of blood. The receptors stem from a girl between 5 and 17 years old with multiple sclerosis.

V gene TRBV3-1 combines with J gene TRBJ1-1, with D perhaps TRBD1 (5 bases). The CDR3 sequence is 13 residues long. V dropped 0 bases and J dropped 10 bases, with 12 bases sitting between them. From germline, CDR1 is LGHDT and CDR2 YNNKEL (reference sequence). CDR3 protein: CASSQDLRRGAFF. The CDR3 bases are TGTGCCAGCAGCCAAGATCTAAGAAGGGGAGCTTTCTTT.

This clonotype showed up just a few times. This chain joins TRBV9 and TRBJ2-1; 7 positions agree with TRBD1. CDR1 is SGDLS, CDR2 YYNGEE, per germline. V dropped 2 bases and J dropped 4; count of bases not matched to a gene: 9. CDR3 length: 16 amino acids. The CDR3 DNA reads as TGTGCCAGCAGCGTCGGGACAGATAGCTCTTACAATGAGCAGTTCTTC. Amino acid sequence: CASSVGTDSSYNEQFF.

This clonotype was seen at least ten times. This chain links TRBV6-5 with TRBJ2-5; D is uncertain. Looked up from germline, CDR1 is MNHEY and CDR2 is SVGAGI. The CDR3 is made up of 19 amino acids. Trimming cost V 0 bases and J 0 bases, with 20 bases left between them. The CDR3 protein is CASSYSPPGASSYQETQYF. CDR3 in DNA: TGTGCCAGCAGTTACTCTCCCCCCGGCGCGTCCTCCTACCAAGAGACCCAGTACTTC.

This clonotype was picked up a small number of times. The V call is TRBV30, the J call TRBJ2-7; D is ambiguous. Per germline, CDR1 GTSNPN and CDR2 SVGIG (reference sequence). This CDR3 has 13 amino acids. Trimming pared 2 bases from V and 3 bases from J, leaving 11 bases between. The CDR3 loop reads CAWSLGRFYEQYF. The CDR3 nucleotides read TGTGCCTGGAGTCTGGGCAGATTCTACGAGCAGTACTTC.

This clonotype showed up many times. The chain links TRBV5-6 to TRBJ2-3; 7 nucleotides align to TRBD2. The germline V gene has CDR1 SGHDT and CDR2 YYEEEE. V was pared by 0 bases and J by 6 bases, with 10 bases of the junction left unmatched. This CDR3 has 16 residues. The CDR3 sequence is CASSLGAGVSEDTQYF. The CDR3 DNA reads TGTGCCAGCAGCTTGGGGGCGGGAGTGAGTGAGGATACGCAGTATTTT.

V and J are TRBV25-1 and TRBJ2-2, with a weak D call TRBD1 (5 bases). V was clipped by 8 bases and J by 11 bases, with 18 bases between them. Germline values: CDR1 MGHDK, CDR2 SYGVNS. The CDR3 runs to 13 residues. The CDR3 here is CASGAVRHGELFF. CDR3 nucleotides: TGTGCCAGCGGGGCCGTACGTCATGGAGAGCTGTTTTTT. The full variable domain, with the rest looked up from reference TRBV25-1 and TRBJ2-2, is EADIYQTPRYLVIGTGKKITLECSQTMGHDKMYWYQQDPGMELHLIHYSYGVNSTEKGDLSSESTVSRIRTEHFPLTLESARPSHTSQYLCASGAVRHGELFFGEGSRLTVL.

The table lists this clonotype with a few counts. The chain employs TRBV7-9 and TRBJ1-2; a possible D gene is TRBD1 (6 bases). The V end lost 5 bases, the J end lost 7 bases, and 14 bases lay between the germline ends. CDR1 SEHNR and CDR2 FQNEAQ come from the germline V gene (reference sequence). The CDR3 spans 13 residues. The CDR3 DNA sequence: TGTGCCAGCAGCCGACAGGCGGACTGTGGCTACACCTTC. The encoded protein is CASSRQADCGYTF. The full variable domain, its missing parts supplied by reference TRBV7-9 and TRBJ1-2, is DTGVSQNPRHKITKRGQNVTFRCDPISEHNRLYWYRQTLGQGPEFLTYFQNEAQLEKSRLLSDRFSAERPKGSFSTLEIQRTEQGDSAMYLCASSRQADCGYTFGSGTRLTVV.

The CDR3 loop reads CASSFTSTESNTGELFF. The CDR3 region has the DNA TGCGCCAGCAGCTTTACCTCTACGGAGAGTAATACCGGGGAGCTGTTTTTT. The rearrangement joins TRBV5-1 to TRBJ2-2; D is undetermined. Germline CDR1 and CDR2: SGHRS and YFSETQ. Trimming cost V 2 bases and J 5 bases, with 19 bases left between them. The CDR3 spans 17 residues.

A word on this clonotype: Since a much larger clone is just one base distant, this may be a read error. The gene calls are TRBV20-1 and TRBJ2-1; TRBD2 aligns across 7 bases. Germline V gene lookup returns CDR1 DFQATT and CDR2 SNEGSKA (reference sequence). V lost 1 base and J lost 6; bases outside the gene matches: 18. The CDR3 is 18 residues long. CDR3 sequence reads: CSARGPGSPAGDGNEQFF. Written as DNA, the CDR3 is TGCAGTGCTAGAGGCCCCGGTAGCCCCGCGGGAGACGGCAATGAGCAGTTCTTC.

This clonotype was seen a handful of times. The J gene is TRBJ2-1, the V gene TRBV5-1; 7 bases align to TRBD2. This CDR3 is 15 amino acids long. Germline-derived CDR1 and CDR2 are SGHRS and YFSETQ. Trimming cost V 4 bases and J 1 base; bases outside gene matches: 5. In DNA, the CDR3 is TGCGCCAGCAGCGGCGGCGGGAGTTCCTACAATGAGCAGTTCTTC. It encodes CASSGGGSSYNEQFF.

The chain's CDR3 is CASSQGGWTAPLHF. CDR3 sequence (DNA): TGCGCCAGCAGCCAAGGAGGATGGACTGCGCCCCTCCACTTT. The chain employs TRBV4-1 and TRBJ1-6; D not certain. This CDR3 is 14 amino acids long. Germline V gene data show CDR1 as MGHRA and CDR2 as YSYEKL. Trimming left V 1 base short and J 13 bases short, with 14 bases between.

The V call is TRBV4-2, the J call TRBJ2-7; D tentatively fits TRBD1 or TRBD2 (5 bases each). V was cut by 4 bases and J by 3 bases, with 13 bases left in between. The germline gives CDR1 LGHNA, CDR2 YNFKEQ. The CDR3 spans 14 residues. The chain's CDR3 is CASSLGEYNYEQYF. The CDR3 DNA sequence: TGTGCCAGCAGCCTGGGGGAATACAACTACGAGCAGTACTTC.

This clonotype occurred a few times. The chain is built from TRBV20-1 and TRBJ1-1; tentatively, D is TRBD1 (6 bases). The CDR3 sequence is 14 residues long. Germline V lookup: CDR1 DFQATT, CDR2 SNEGSKA (reference sequence). The germline V and J ends were trimmed by 3 bases and 6 bases, with 17 bases remaining between them. The CDR3 region is CSAREVTGYSEAFF. The CDR3 nucleotides read TGCAGTGCTAGGGAAGTAACAGGGTATTCTGAAGCTTTCTTT.

This chain joins TRBV20-1 and TRBJ2-3, with D perhaps TRBD1 (6 bases). The CDR3 is made up of 15 amino acids. Trimming shortened V by 0 bases and J by 8 bases, and 18 bases separated the two germline ends. CDR1 DFQATT and CDR2 SNEGSKA come from the germline V gene (reference sequence). In DNA, the CDR3 is TGCAGTGCTAGAGATTCGGACAGACTAAGGGTTACGCAGTATTTT. It yields the protein CSARDSDRLRVTQYF.